This T cell receptor (beta chain) was recorded in a study of T-cell reconstitution after alpha-beta-depleted transplantation in children. V lost 2 bases, J lost 5 bases, and 12 bases lay in between. This CDR3 is 15 amino acids long. Germline values: CDR1 SEHNR, CDR2 FQNEAQ (reference sequence). This sample's TCRbeta library carried unique molecular identifier barcodes. TCRdb recomputed calls from the PCR reads with MiXCR, one row per CDR3 protein. The sample includes around 370,000 distinct CDR3 sequences, around 10% of them seen just once. This clonotype has ten or more counts. The chain employs TRBV7-9 and TRBJ2-2, with unresolved D. This receptor was obtained from a human donor who donated a stem cell graft to a child with acute lymphoblastic leukemia. Sequenced material: PBMCs from the stem cell graft donor, taken from the stem cell graft. This CDR3 is CASSLSALGTGELFF. As DNA, the CDR3 is TGTGCCAGCAGCTTATCCGCCCTAGGAACCGGGGAGCTGTTTTTT.